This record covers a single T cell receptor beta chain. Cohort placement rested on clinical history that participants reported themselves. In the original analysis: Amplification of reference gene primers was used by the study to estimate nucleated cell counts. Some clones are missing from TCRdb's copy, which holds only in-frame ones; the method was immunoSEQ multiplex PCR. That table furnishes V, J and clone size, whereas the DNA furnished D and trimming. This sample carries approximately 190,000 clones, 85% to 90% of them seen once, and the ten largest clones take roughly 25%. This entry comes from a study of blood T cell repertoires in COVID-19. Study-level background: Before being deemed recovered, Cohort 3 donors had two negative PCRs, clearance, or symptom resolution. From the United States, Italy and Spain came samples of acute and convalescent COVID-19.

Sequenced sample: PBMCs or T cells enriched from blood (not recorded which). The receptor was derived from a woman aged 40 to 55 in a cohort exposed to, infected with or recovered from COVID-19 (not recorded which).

As DNA, the CDR3 is TGCAGCGTTGAACTAGCACAAACCTACGAGCAGTACTTC. The encoded protein is CSVELAQTYEQYF. The chain uses TRBV29-1 and TRBJ2-7, with TRBD2 as a possible D gene (5 bases). The germline V and J ends were trimmed by 2 bases and 2 bases, with 10 bases remaining between them. CDR3 size: 13 residues. Looked up from germline, CDR1 is SQVTM and CDR2 is ANQGSEA.